This TCR beta chain was observed in a study of T cells in Graves' hyperthyroidism and ophthalmopathy. Study in general: Prior to any treatment, at the point of initial diagnosis, peripheral blood was collected. Study-level points and caveats: Appearing also in blood were most of the thyroid clonotypes expanded above 0.001.

Patients were excluded for uncontrolled infection, other autoimmune disease, pregnancy or lactation. PBMCs were obtained from approximately 9.2 ml fresh peripheral blood. From RNA transcripts, TCR beta CDR3 regions were amplified. A set of HTBI primers served as the primers for a first-round RT-PCR of the TCR CDR3. TCRdb re-called the multiplex PCR reads through MiXCR, storing one row per CDR3 protein. The data show nearly 110,000 distinct CDR3 sequences, about 16% seen once. V lost 3 bases to trimming and J lost 10 bases, with 9 bases between them. CDR3 length equals 12 residues. CDR1 is SEHNR, CDR2 FQNEAQ, per germline (reference sequence). This clonotype was detected a few times. Its antigen is not identified.

The source of this sequence is a woman aged 45-60 years with Graves' hyperthyroidism. The rearrangement uses TRBV7-9 and TRBJ1-4; no definite D call. The sample comprised blood. In DNA, the CDR3 is TGTGCCAGCAGCTTTTTAGAGGGAAAACTGTTTTTT. Its translation is CASSFLEGKLFF.